The source of this TCR beta chain is a study of blood T cell repertoires in COVID-19. In the study overall: There were acute and convalescent COVID-19 samples, and they came from the United States, Italy and Spain. The cDNA or gDNA used as material had been derived from T cells, B-cell-depleted T cells, or PBMCs.

Seattle patient enrollment occurred during active infection, with longitudinal follow-up thereafter. V gave up 5 bases and J gave up 1 base, with 6 bases separating them. Looked up from germline, CDR1 is SQVTM and CDR2 is ANQGSEA. This CDR3 is built from 11 residues. This clone was found once. Other DNA variants within this sample encode the same CDR3. How the authors handled the data: The assay estimated nucleated cells by amplifying reference gene primers. Using immunoSEQ multiplex PCR, the repertoire was profiled, and TCRdb retains in-frame clones only, with some absent. The V and J calls and clone size come from that table; D and trimming were worked out from the DNA. The top ten clones hold 0.8% to 0.9% of a sample with hundreds of thousands of clones, about 90% of them seen once.

The chain recombines TRBV29-1 with TRBJ2-7; D gene ambiguous. The clonotype comes from a man between 18 and 35 years old with COVID-19, enrolled during active disease. The sequencing sample was made of peripheral blood. Written as DNA, the CDR3 is TGCAGCGTTACACAGTCCTACGAGCAGTACTTC. Translation: CSVTQSYEQYF.